This TCR beta chain was sequenced in a study of T cell clonotyping in hematopoietic cell transplantation. Study results and caveats: Few recipient clonotypes overlapped donors; over 97% were de novo at given depth. Pathologically expanded recipient clonotypes increased progressively from day 30 to day 180 as diversity fell.

Sequenced by immunoSEQ multiplex PCR; TCRdb stores in-frame clones only, minus some. Here the sample spans approximately 28,000 clones, about 79% being singletons. Germline CDR1 ENHRY, CDR2 SYGVKD. Trimming left V 4 bases short and J 6 bases short, with 12 bases between. The CDR3 spans 14 residues. Time point specified: recipient sample about 28 days before transplant, after cytoreduction. Recipients were bled about 28 days pretransplant and at posttransplant days 30, 100, 180. Of note for this clone: Its target is not known.

The clonotype comes from a woman aged 55 to 70 with acute myeloid leukemia. Some clones in this sample may be carry-over from other donors' samples. The chain employs TRBV10-3 and TRBJ2-2, with D tentatively TRBD1 (6 bases). Material: peripheral blood mononuclear cells, obtained before stem cell transplant. CDR3 protein: CAISGYRAAGELFF. DNA for the CDR3: TGTGCCATCAGTGGTTACAGGGCTGCCGGGGAGCTGTTTTTT.